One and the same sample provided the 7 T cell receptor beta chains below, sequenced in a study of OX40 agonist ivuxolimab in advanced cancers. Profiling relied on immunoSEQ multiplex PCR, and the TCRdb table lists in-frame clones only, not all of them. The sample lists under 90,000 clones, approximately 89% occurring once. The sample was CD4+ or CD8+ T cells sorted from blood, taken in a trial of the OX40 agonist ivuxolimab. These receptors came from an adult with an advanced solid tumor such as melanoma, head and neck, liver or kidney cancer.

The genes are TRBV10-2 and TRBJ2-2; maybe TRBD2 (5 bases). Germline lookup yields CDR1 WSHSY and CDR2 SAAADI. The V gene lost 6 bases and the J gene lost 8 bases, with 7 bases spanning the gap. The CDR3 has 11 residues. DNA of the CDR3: TGCGCCAGCAGCGGGGTGGGGGAGCTGTTTTTT. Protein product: CASSGVGELFF.

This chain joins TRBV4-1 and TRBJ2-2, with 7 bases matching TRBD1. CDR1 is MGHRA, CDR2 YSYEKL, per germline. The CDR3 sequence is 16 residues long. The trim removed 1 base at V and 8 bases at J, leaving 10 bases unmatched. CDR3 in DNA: TGCGCCAGCAGCCAAGCGCAGGGGGAAGGACCGGGGGAGCTGTTTTTT. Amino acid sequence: CASSQAQGEGPGELFF.

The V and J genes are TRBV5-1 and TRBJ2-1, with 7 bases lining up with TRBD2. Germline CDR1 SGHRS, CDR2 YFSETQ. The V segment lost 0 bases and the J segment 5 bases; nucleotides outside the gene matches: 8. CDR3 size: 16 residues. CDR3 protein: CASSLGWRAGNNEQFF. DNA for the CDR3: TGCGCCAGCAGCTTGGGTTGGCGAGCGGGGAACAATGAGCAGTTCTTC.

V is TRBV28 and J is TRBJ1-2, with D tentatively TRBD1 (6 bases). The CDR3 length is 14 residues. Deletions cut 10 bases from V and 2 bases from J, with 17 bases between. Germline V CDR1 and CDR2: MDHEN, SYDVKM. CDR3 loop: CAIPREGENYGYTF. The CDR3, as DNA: TGTGCCATACCAAGAGAGGGGGAGAACTATGGCTACACCTTC.

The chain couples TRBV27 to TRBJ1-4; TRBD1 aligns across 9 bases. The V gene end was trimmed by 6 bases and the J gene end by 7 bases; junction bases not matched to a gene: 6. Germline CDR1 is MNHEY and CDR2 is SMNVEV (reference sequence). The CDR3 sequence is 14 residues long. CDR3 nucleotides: TGTGCCAGCAGGACCACAGGGGGCGGTGAAAAACTGTTTTTT. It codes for CASRTTGGGEKLFF.

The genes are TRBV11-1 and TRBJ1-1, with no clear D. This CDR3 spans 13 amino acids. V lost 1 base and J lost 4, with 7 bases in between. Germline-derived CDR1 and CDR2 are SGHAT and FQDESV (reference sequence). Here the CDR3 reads CASSLGSGTEAFF. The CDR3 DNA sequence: TGTGCCAGCAGCTTAGGTAGTGGCACTGAAGCTTTCTTT.

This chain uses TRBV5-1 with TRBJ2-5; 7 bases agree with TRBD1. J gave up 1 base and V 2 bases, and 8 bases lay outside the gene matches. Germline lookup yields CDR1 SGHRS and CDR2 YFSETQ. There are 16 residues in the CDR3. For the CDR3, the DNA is TGCGCCAGCAGCTTAATGCCCGGGACAGCCCAAGAGACCCAGTACTTC. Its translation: CASSLMPGTAQETQYF.